This entry describes one T cell receptor (beta chain). The data are from a study of control samples from healthy donors and cancer patients. TCRdb's table, derived via immunoSEQ multiplex PCR, lists solely in-frame clones and lacks some. The data hold 120,000 to 150,000 clones, with about nine tenths observed a single time. The CDR3 sequence is 13 residues long. V gave up 2 bases and J gave up 5 bases, with 7 bases separating them. This TCR was sampled from a man aged 30 to 39 in good health. V is TRBV12-3 or TRBV12-4 and J is TRBJ2-1, with D unresolved. Sequencing was carried out using blood. The CDR3 here is CASSLYRNNEQFF. In nucleotides, the CDR3 is TGTGCCAGCAGTTTATACCGAAACAATGAGCAGTTCTTC.